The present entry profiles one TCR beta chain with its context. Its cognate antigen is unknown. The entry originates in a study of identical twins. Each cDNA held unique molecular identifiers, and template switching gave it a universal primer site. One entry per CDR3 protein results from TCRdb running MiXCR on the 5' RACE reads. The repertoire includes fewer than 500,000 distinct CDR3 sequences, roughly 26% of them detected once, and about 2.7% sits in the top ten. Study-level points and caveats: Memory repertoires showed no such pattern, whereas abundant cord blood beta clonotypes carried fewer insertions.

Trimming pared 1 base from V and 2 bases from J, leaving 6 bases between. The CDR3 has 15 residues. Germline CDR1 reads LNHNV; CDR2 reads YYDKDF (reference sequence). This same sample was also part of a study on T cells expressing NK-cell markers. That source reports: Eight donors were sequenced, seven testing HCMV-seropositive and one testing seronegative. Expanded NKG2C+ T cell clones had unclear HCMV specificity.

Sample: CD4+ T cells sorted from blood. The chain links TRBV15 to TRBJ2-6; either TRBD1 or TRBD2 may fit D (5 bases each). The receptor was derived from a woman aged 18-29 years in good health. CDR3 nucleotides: TGTGCCACCAGCAGAGGGGGGACTGGGGCCAACGTCCTGACTTTC. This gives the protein CATSRGGTGANVLTF.